This T cell receptor beta chain was retrieved from a study of T cell responses to AZD1222 COVID-19 vaccine. Assay: immunoSEQ multiplex PCR; the TCRdb copy retains only in-frame clones and omits some. The sample yields about 78,000 clones, approximately 88% seen once. Sequenced material: peripheral blood, taken on day 0 of MenACWY control vaccination. The clonotype was recovered from an adult in good health.

CDR3 nucleotide sequence: TGTGCCAGCAGCTTAAAACAGGGTTCACCCCTCCACTTT. It yields the protein CASSLKQGSPLHF. The chain is built from TRBV7-6 and TRBJ1-6; D may be TRBD1 (6 bases). CDR3 size: 13 residues. Looked up from germline, CDR1 is SGHVS and CDR2 is FNYEAQ. V shed 2 bases and J shed 9 bases, with 8 bases lying between them.